This T cell receptor (beta chain) is drawn from a study of beta chain features in type 1 diabetes. Reverse transcription of all isolated RNA meant that expressed TCRB transcripts were sequenced. Data came from immunoSEQ multiplex PCR; TCRdb stores just in-frame clones and leaves some out. The sample has fewer than 350,000 clones, 15% to 20% seen once. Trimming took 6 bases from V and 7 from J; bases not matched to a gene: 4. Germline V gene lookup returns CDR1 SQVTM and CDR2 ANQGSEA. The CDR3 is made up of 12 amino acids. This clonotype originated in a woman aged 18-30 years in good health. Material: naive CD4+ T cells from blood. V is TRBV29-1 and J is TRBJ1-5; 9 bases agree with TRBD1. The CDR3 DNA sequence: TGCAGCGTGGGACAGGGTCTCCAGCCCCAGCATTTT. It yields the protein CSVGQGLQPQHF.